What follows are 21 T cell receptor beta chains derived from one specimen sequenced in a study of blood T cell repertoires in COVID-19. Profiling relied on immunoSEQ multiplex PCR, and the TCRdb table lists in-frame clones only, not all of them. The table includes 300,000 to 400,000 clones, 65% to 90% detected once. Sample: peripheral blood. Receptor source: a human donor in a cohort sampled during active COVID-19.

The V gene is TRBV6-1, the J gene TRBJ1-5; D unresolved. Germline V gene lookup returns CDR1 MNHNS and CDR2 SASEGT. With 0 bases removed from V and 3 bases from J, the gap between germline ends came to 9 bases. This CDR3 region has 15 residues. The CDR3 DNA reads as TGTGCCAGCAGTGAAGCGAACACATTCAATCAGCCCCAGCATTTT. This codes for CASSEANTFNQPQHF.

This clone was detected only once. The chain joins TRBV3-1 (or the pseudogene TRBV3-2) to TRBJ1-1; tentative D call: TRBD1 (6 bases). The CDR3 has 16 amino acids. The ends were cut back, 4 bases at V and 5 bases at J, with 20 bases in the middle. Germline CDR1 LGHDT, CDR2 YNNKEL (reference sequence). Written as DNA, the CDR3 is TGTGCCAGCAGCCGGCAAACTGCCTCCAGGGGTACTGAAGCTTTCTTT. Its protein is CASSRQTASRGTEAFF.

The V call is TRBV4-1, the J call TRBJ1-5; possibly TRBD1 for D (6 bases). In germline, CDR1 is MGHRA, CDR2 YSYEKL. V lost 0 bases and J lost 1, with 13 bases in between. The length of the CDR3 is 17 residues. CDR3 sequence reads: CASSQDLRGRSNQPQHF. Here the CDR3 DNA reads TGCGCCAGCAGCCAAGATCTCAGGGGTCGGAGCAATCAGCCCCAGCATTTT.

V gene TRBV19 combines with J gene TRBJ1-1; no clear D gene. Germline-derived CDR1 and CDR2 are LNHDA and SQIVND (reference sequence). Trimming stripped 11 bases from V and 0 bases from J, with 13 bases between. This CDR3 is built from 13 residues. CDR3: CAVLGKMNTEAFF. The CDR3 coding sequence is TGTGCCGTCCTAGGTAAAATGAACACTGAAGCTTTCTTT.

This clone has a handful of counts. The V gene is TRBV28, the J gene TRBJ1-5, with D perhaps matching TRBD1 (5 bases). V lost 3 bases, J lost 9 bases, and 6 bases lay in between. Germline CDR1 MDHEN, CDR2 SYDVKM. The CDR3 is 11 amino acids. CDR3 DNA: TGTGCCAGCAGTTTGGGGCTGCCCCAGCATTTT. Translating gives CASSLGLPQHF. The full variable domain, with the rest looked up from reference TRBV28 and TRBJ1-5, is DVKVTQSSRYLVKRTGEKVFLECVQDMDHENMFWYRQDPGLGLRLIYFSYDVKMKEKGDIPEGYSVSREKKERFSLILESASTNQTSMYLCASSLGLPQHFGDGTRLSIL.

This chain connects TRBV4-1 to TRBJ1-5; 7 nucleotides match TRBD1. The germline V gene has CDR1 MGHRA and CDR2 YSYEKL. CDR3 length: 18 residues. The ends lost 0 bases at V and 4 bases at J; junction bases unmatched: 12. The CDR3 reads CASSQEGGGRGLNQPQHF. The CDR3 nucleotides are TGCGCCAGCAGCCAAGAAGGAGGGGGCAGGGGGTTGAATCAGCCCCAGCATTTT.

The chain joins TRBV12-5 to TRBJ2-2, with 12 bases aligning to TRBD2. The length of the CDR3 is 16 residues. Losses at the gene ends were 8 bases for V and 3 bases for J; bases not matched to a gene: 7. The germline CDR1 and CDR2 sequences are LGHNT and FRNRAP. CDR3 region: CASSLAGGLYTGELFF. The CDR3 bases are TGTGCTAGTAGCCTAGCGGGGGGGCTATACACCGGGGAGCTGTTTTTT.

The V gene is TRBV19, the J gene TRBJ1-5; 10 bases line up with TRBD1. V lost 5 bases to trimming and J lost 2 bases; unmatched junction nucleotides: 6. The CDR3 covers 16 residues. Germline assignment: CDR1 LNHDA and CDR2 SQIVND (reference sequence). CDR3 sequence: CASSGDRGSGNQPQHF. CDR3 coding DNA: TGTGCCAGTAGTGGGGACAGGGGCTCTGGCAATCAGCCCCAGCATTTT.

This clone turned up a few times. The chain couples TRBV14 to TRBJ1-2; D unresolved. V shed 1 base and J shed 4 bases, with 13 bases lying between them. Germline V lookup: CDR1 SGHDN, CDR2 FVKESK. This CDR3 comprises 15 residues. The CDR3 sequence is CASSQGATPGYGYTF. The CDR3 region has the DNA TGTGCCAGCAGCCAAGGGGCGACGCCTGGCTATGGCTACACCTTC.

The J gene is TRBJ2-4, the V gene TRBV6-5; D ambiguous. CDR1 is MNHEY, CDR2 SVGAGI, per germline. Between the trimmed V and J ends, which lost 7 bases and 8 bases, there was a span of 9 bases. This CDR3 is 11 amino acids long. The chain's CDR3 is CASTGWDIQYF. CDR3 in DNA: TGTGCCAGCACAGGATGGGACATTCAGTACTTC.

The table lists this clone with a count of one. The chain links TRBV29-1 to TRBJ2-7; no definite D call. This CDR3 contains 12 residues. V gave up 5 bases and J gave up 4 bases, with 12 bases separating them. Per germline, CDR1 SQVTM and CDR2 ANQGSEA. CDR3 bases: TGCAGCGTTCTCATGGGCTTATACGAGCAGTACTTC. Translating gives CSVLMGLYEQYF.

The V gene is TRBV7-9, the J gene TRBJ2-5; TRBD2 matches 10 bases. CDR3 length equals 15 residues. CDR1 is SEHNR and CDR2 is FQNEAQ in the germline V gene (reference sequence). With V trimmed by 3 bases and J by 3 bases, 4 bases remained unmatched. CDR3 bases: TGTGCCAGCAGCTTCCCTAGCGGGGGTAAAGAGACCCAGTACTTC. Translated: CASSFPSGGKETQYF.

This clone was found once. CDR3 nucleotides: TGTGCCTGGAGTGAGGGAGCCAACTCTGGGGCCAACGTCCTGACTTTC. This gives the protein CAWSEGANSGANVLTF. V and J are TRBV30 and TRBJ2-6; tentative D call: TRBD2 (5 bases). Germline-derived CDR1 and CDR2 are GTSNPN and SVGIG (reference sequence). There are 16 residues in the CDR3. Trimming shortened V by 1 base and J by 0 bases, and 10 bases separated the two germline ends. The complete variable domain, with remaining parts taken from reference TRBV30 and TRBJ2-6, reads SQTIHQWPATLVQPVGSPLSLECTVEGTSNPNLYWYRQAAGRGLQLLFYSVGIGQISSEVPQNLSASRPQDRQFILSSKKLLLSDSGFYLCAWSEGANSGANVLTFGAGSRLTVL.

V is TRBV24-1 and J is TRBJ2-3; 10 nucleotides agree with TRBD2. This CDR3 is built from 15 residues. V trimming: 3 bases; J trimming: 4 bases; junction bases outside the gene matches: 3. The germline CDR1 and CDR2 sequences are KGHDR and SFDVKD. CDR3 sequence reads: CATSDPGTSADTQYF. Here the CDR3 DNA reads TGTGCCACCAGTGATCCCGGGACTAGCGCAGATACGCAGTATTTT.

The V call is TRBV7-6, the J call TRBJ2-3; D not certain. The V gene's germline CDR1 is SGHVS and CDR2 FNYEAQ. The ends were cut back, 5 bases at V and 4 bases at J, with 13 bases in the middle. This CDR3 spans 14 amino acids. Here the CDR3 DNA reads TGTGCCAGCAGCCCCTTGAGCCCACCAGATACGCAGTATTTT. This sequence encodes CASSPLSPPDTQYF. Complete variable domain (other parts from reference TRBV7-6 and TRBJ2-3): GAGVSQSPRYKVTKRGQDVALRCDPISGHVSLYWYRQALGQGPEFLTYFNYEAQQDKSGLPNDRFSAERPEGSISTLTIQRTEQRDSAMYRCASSPLSPPDTQYFGPGTRLTVL.

The chain is built from TRBV5-1 and TRBJ2-5, with a tentative D call TRBD2 (6 bases). The CDR3 loop spans 14 amino acids. Per the germline V gene, CDR1 is SGHRS and CDR2 is YFSETQ. Trimming pared 0 bases from V and 4 bases from J, leaving 10 bases between. CDR3 nucleotide sequence: TGCGCCAGCAGCTTGGCTACGGGGGTAGAGACCCAGTACTTC. It specifies CASSLATGVETQYF.

Concerning this clone: Its ends do not fully match the called genes, so a read error is possible. The chain is built from TRBV11-2 and TRBJ1-2, with 7 positions matching TRBD1. Germline lookup yields CDR1 SGHAT and CDR2 FQNNGV. The CDR3 spans 12 residues. The CDR3 reads CASSLAAGTASF. The CDR3 DNA sequence: TGTGCCAGCAGCTTAGCCGCGGGGACAGCTTCCTTC.

This sequence joins TRBV12-5 and TRBJ2-7; perhaps TRBD1 as D (6 bases). Deletions cut 6 bases from V and 2 bases from J, with 11 bases between. The germline gives CDR1 LGHNT, CDR2 FRNRAP. The CDR3 runs to 13 residues. The CDR3 is CASGMGATYEQYF. CDR3 sequence (DNA): TGTGCTAGTGGCATGGGGGCTACCTACGAGCAGTACTTC.

The V and J genes are TRBV5-4 and TRBJ1-6; TRBD1 is a possible D gene (5 bases). The CDR3 is made up of 13 amino acids. V was cut by 0 bases and J by 9 bases, with 7 bases left in between. Germline V gene lookup returns CDR1 SGHNT and CDR2 YYREEE (reference sequence). The CDR3 loop is CASSLERGSPLHF. Written as DNA, the CDR3 is TGTGCCAGCAGCTTGGAAAGGGGTTCACCCCTCCACTTT.

V and J are TRBV24-1 and TRBJ1-2; D remains ambiguous. The CDR3 has 14 amino acids. The ends were cut back, 3 bases at V and 2 bases at J, with 9 bases in the middle. Germline V gene lookup returns CDR1 KGHDR and CDR2 SFDVKD. The CDR3 loop reads CATSDATENYGYTF. In DNA, the CDR3 is TGTGCCACCAGTGATGCTACAGAAAACTATGGCTACACCTTC.

The V and J genes are TRBV19 and TRBJ2-3; D not resolved. The ends were cut back, 3 bases at V and 0 bases at J, with 4 bases in the middle. The CDR3 covers 13 residues. Germline CDR1 LNHDA, CDR2 SQIVND (reference sequence). DNA for the CDR3: TGTGCCAGTAGTATCCCTAGCACAGATACGCAGTATTTT. This translates into CASSIPSTDTQYF.